This passage covers 31 T cell receptor beta chains from one sample sequenced in a study of T cell repertoires in cytomegalovirus infection. The antigens for these receptors are not known. TCRdb reprocessed the reads with MiXCR, giving one entry per CDR3 protein. The sample holds about 920,000 distinct CDR3 sequences; roughly 30% are singletons and the top ten take around an eighth. The sample here was cultured CD8+ T cells from PBMCs, taken from culture after CMV antigen stimulation. Every receptor here comes from a human donor in good health (CMV status not recorded). Some clones in this sample may be carry-over from other donors' samples.

The chain uses TRBV28 and TRBJ2-2; D remains unclear. The CDR3 spans 12 residues. Germline V gives CDR1 MDHEN, CDR2 SYDVKM. V gave up 8 bases and J gave up 1 base, with 5 bases separating them. The CDR3 sequence: CASYLNTGELFF. The CDR3, as DNA: TGTGCCAGCTACCTGAACACCGGGGAGCTGTTTTTT.

The rearrangement joins TRBV7-6 to TRBJ2-6, with 7 positions matching TRBD1. V shed 8 bases, J shed 2 bases, and the junction held 3 bases outside the gene matches. CDR1 and CDR2 from the germline V gene are SGHVS and FNYEAQ. CDR3 size: 14 residues. The CDR3 nucleotides read TGTGCCAGCGGAGACAGGGCTGGGGCCAACGTCCTGACTTTC. Translating it yields CASGDRAGANVLTF.

The chain joins TRBV12-3 or TRBV12-4 to TRBJ1-2; 7 nucleotides agree with TRBD1. The CDR3 has 15 amino acids. Losses at the gene ends were 1 base for V and 6 bases for J; bases not matched to a gene: 8. The CDR3 DNA reads TGTGCCAGCAGTTTAGTAGGACAGGAGGAGGATGGCTACACCTTC. Translation gives CASSLVGQEEDGYTF.

This clonotype has only a few counts. J is TRBJ2-7 and V is TRBV6-1, with D unclear. CDR3 length: 14 residues. The V gene lost 0 bases and the J gene lost 0 bases, with 6 bases spanning the gap. The germline V gene has CDR1 MNHNS and CDR2 SASEGT. CDR3 sequence: CASSEATVSYEQYV. The CDR3 DNA reads TGTGCCAGCAGTGAAGCGACGGTCTCCTACGAGCAGTACGTC.

This clonotype was counted between two and nine times. The genes are TRBV11-2 and TRBJ1-1; weak D call: TRBD1 (5 bases). CDR3 size: 12 residues. Trimming took off 8 bases at V and 4 bases at J, with 11 bases between the two ends. CDR1 and CDR2 from the germline V gene are SGHAT and FQNNGV. CDR3 sequence: CASLGGSTEAFF. DNA for the CDR3: TGTGCCAGCCTCGGGGGGAGCACTGAAGCTTTCTTT.

The V gene is TRBV25-1, the J gene TRBJ2-1; TRBD1 is a possible D gene (5 bases). This CDR3 has 15 amino acids. Trimming pared 0 bases from V and 7 bases from J, leaving 13 bases between. CDR1 is MGHDK and CDR2 is SYGVNS in the germline V gene. The CDR3 loop reads CASSEYLQGKNEQFF. CDR3 coding DNA: TGTGCCAGCAGTGAATATCTGCAGGGTAAAAATGAGCAGTTCTTC. Supplemented by reference TRBV25-1 and TRBJ2-1, the full variable domain reads EADIYQTPRYLVIGTGKKITLECSQTMGHDKMYWYQQDPGMELHLIHYSYGVNSTEKGDLSSESTVSRIRTEHFPLTLESARPSHTSQYLCASSEYLQGKNEQFFGPGTRLTVL.

The rearrangement uses TRBV2 and TRBJ2-4; 14 bases line up with TRBD2. V lost 1 base to trimming and J lost 7 bases; unmatched junction nucleotides: 6. CDR1 is SNHLY, CDR2 FYNNEI, per germline. This CDR3 spans 17 amino acids. This CDR3 reads CASSEEGRLAGGNIQYF. DNA of the CDR3: TGTGCCAGCAGTGAAGAAGGTCGACTAGCGGGGGGGAACATTCAGTACTTC.

This chain uses TRBV12-3 or TRBV12-4 with TRBJ1-2; D is undetermined. V lost 3 bases and J 5 bases, leaving 13 bases between the germline ends. The CDR3 extends over 14 amino acids. The CDR3 bases are TGTGCCAGCAGTTTGTGGTACCGTTTATATGGCTACACCTTC. Translation gives CASSLWYRLYGYTF.

This clonotype appeared a few times. The rearrangement uses TRBV7-6 and TRBJ2-1, with a tentative D call TRBD2 (5 bases). Germline assignment: CDR1 SGHVS and CDR2 FNYEAQ. The CDR3 is 15 residues long. V dropped 7 bases and J dropped 3 bases, with 16 bases sitting between them. The CDR3 nucleotides read TGTGCCAGCATGCTTGTTGGAGACTACTACAATGAGCAGTTCTTC. Translated: CASMLVGDYYNEQFF.

Concerning this clonotype itself: One end of the junction varies from germline; a read error may be responsible. V usage is TRBV12-3 or TRBV12-4 and J usage is TRBJ1-2; no clear D gene. The length of the CDR3 is 12 residues. CDR3 DNA: TGTGCCAACAGTTTTGAAGGTGATGGCTACACCTTC. It specifies CANSFEGDGYTF.

This clonotype showed up many times. The rearrangement links TRBV19 to TRBJ1-1; no definite D call. V lost 4 bases, J lost 1 base, and 13 bases lay in between. Germline V gene data show CDR1 as LNHDA and CDR2 as SQIVND (reference sequence). This CDR3 has 15 residues. The DNA for the CDR3 is TGTGCCAGTAGTACCCCAGACTTCACGAACACTGAAGCTTTCTTT. Residues: CASSTPDFTNTEAFF.

A word on this clonotype: One end of the junction is discordant with germline, which a read error may explain. The chain links TRBV5-1 to TRBJ2-1; possible D gene TRBD2, 5 bases. The germline gives CDR1 SGHRS, CDR2 YFSETQ. This CDR3 spans 15 amino acids. The CDR3 is CASRGSGSSCNEQFF. DNA for the CDR3: TGCGCCAGCAGGGGGTCGGGGAGCTCCTGCAATGAGCAGTTCTTC.

CDR3 sequence (DNA): TGTGCCAGCAGTGAAGCGCTTCTGCAGACAACTAATGAAAAACTGTTTTTT. Translation gives CASSEALLQTTNEKLFF. The chain is built from TRBV2 and TRBJ1-4, with D unclear. The CDR3 spans 17 residues. Trimming pared 0 bases from V and 0 bases from J, leaving 11 bases between. The V gene's germline CDR1 is SNHLY and CDR2 FYNNEI.

To note about this clonotype: A clone one base away is much larger, so this may be a read error. This sequence joins TRBV11-2 and TRBJ2-1; D is tentatively TRBD1 or TRBD2 (5 bases each). With 8 bases removed from V and 3 bases from J, the gap between germline ends came to 17 bases. The CDR3 contains 15 residues. Germline values: CDR1 SGHAT, CDR2 FQNNGV. CDR3 sequence reads: CASAVGGTHYNEQFF. The CDR3 DNA follows: TGTGCCAGCGCCGTCGGTGGGACCCACTACAATGAGCAGTTCTTC.

This clonotype has more than one count but fewer than ten. The chain carries TRBV6-1 and TRBJ2-5, with TRBD1 as a possible D gene (6 bases). CDR3 length: 12 residues. V was pared by 11 bases and J by 5 bases, with 15 bases between. Germline CDR1 MNHNS, CDR2 SASEGT. This chain's CDR3 is CAVHRDEETQYF. CDR3 bases: TGTGCCGTCCACAGGGACGAGGAGACCCAGTACTTC.

This chain connects TRBV29-1 to TRBJ2-2; maybe TRBD2 (5 bases). The CDR3 extends over 13 amino acids. Trimming took off 7 bases at V and 0 bases at J, with 9 bases between the two ends. The V gene's germline CDR1 is SQVTM and CDR2 ANQGSEA. CDR3: CSGQRTNTGELFF. The CDR3 DNA follows: TGCAGCGGTCAGCGGACGAACACCGGGGAGCTGTTTTTT.

This clonotype was picked up many times. The rearrangement uses TRBV7-6 and TRBJ2-1, with 16 bases aligning to TRBD2. This CDR3 has 18 residues. The trim removed 4 bases at V and 8 bases at J, leaving 11 bases unmatched. CDR1 and CDR2 from the germline V gene are SGHVS and FNYEAQ. The CDR3 region has the DNA TGTGCCAGCAGCTACCCCGGGACTAGCGGGGGGGTTTACCATGAGCAGTTCTTC. It is translated as CASSYPGTSGGVYHEQFF.

This chain uses TRBV6-8 with TRBJ1-1; a possible D gene is TRBD1 (5 bases). There are 15 residues in the CDR3. Germline lookup yields CDR1 MNHGY and CDR2 SAAAGT. Trimming took 5 bases from V and 5 from J, leaving 18 bases between them. This CDR3 is CASSQSDLGTTEAFF. The CDR3 DNA reads TGTGCCAGCAGTCAGTCCGACCTTGGGACTACTGAAGCTTTCTTT.

The V call is TRBV19, the J call TRBJ2-7; unclear D gene. Trimming shortened V by 3 bases and J by 1 base, and 10 bases separated the two germline ends. This CDR3 is built from 14 residues. Germline CDR1 is LNHDA and CDR2 is SQIVND (reference sequence). The CDR3 sequence: CASSISPLSYEQYF. CDR3 DNA: TGTGCCAGTAGTATTTCACCATTATCCTACGAGCAGTACTTC.

The chain joins TRBV2 to TRBJ1-4; D is undetermined. The CDR3 consists of 10 residues. V lost 4 bases, J lost 16 bases, and 10 bases lay in between. The germline gives CDR1 SNHLY, CDR2 FYNNEI. The CDR3 loop reads CASSGAESFF. DNA of the CDR3: TGTGCCAGCAGTGGGGCGGAGTCGTTTTTT.

The V call is TRBV28, the J call TRBJ2-1; 9 nucleotides align to TRBD2. The germline gives CDR1 MDHEN, CDR2 SYDVKM. V lost 5 bases to trimming and J lost 2 bases; unmatched junction nucleotides: 4. The CDR3 runs to 15 residues. The CDR3: CASSASGGTYNEQFF. CDR3 bases: TGTGCCAGCAGTGCAAGCGGGGGGACCTACAATGAGCAGTTCTTC.

In its sample, this clonotype was seen many times. The CDR3 here is CASSLGGLDYTGELFF. The CDR3 region has the DNA TGTGCCAGCAGTTTAGGGGGACTAGATTACACCGGGGAGCTGTTTTTT. The chain couples TRBV12-3 or TRBV12-4 to TRBJ2-2; 8 positions match TRBD2. Trimming at V came to 1 base and at J to 3 bases, leaving 4 bases not matched to a gene. The CDR3 runs to 16 residues.

The chain uses TRBV29-1 and TRBJ2-3; weak D call: TRBD2 (6 bases). V was cut by 6 bases and J by 0 bases, with 19 bases left in between. The CDR3 sequence is 16 residues long. Germline V gene data show CDR1 as SQVTM and CDR2 as ANQGSEA. This CDR3 is CSVHSLGGTSTDTQYF. DNA of the CDR3: TGCAGCGTCCACTCTCTGGGAGGAACTAGCACAGATACGCAGTATTTT.

CDR3 sequence reads: CASNYDSYYEQYF. The CDR3 DNA reads TGTGCCAGCAATTATGACAGCTATTACGAGCAGTACTTC. The gene calls are TRBV6-2 or TRBV6-3 and TRBJ2-7; D perhaps matches TRBD1 (5 bases). V gave up 7 bases and J gave up 4 bases, with 14 bases separating them. The CDR3 runs 13 residues. Germline values: CDR1 MNHEY, CDR2 SVGEGT.

The genes are TRBV2 and TRBJ2-5; TRBD2 might be the D (6 bases). The V gene's germline CDR1 is SNHLY and CDR2 FYNNEI. Deletions cut 3 bases from V and 5 bases from J, with 13 bases between. The CDR3 loop spans 14 amino acids. The CDR3 sequence: CASSEAGSGETQYF. In nucleotides, the CDR3 is TGTGCCAGCAGTGAGGCTGGCAGCGGGGAGACCCAGTACTTC. Together with reference TRBV2 and TRBJ2-5, the CDR3 gives the full variable domain: EPEVTQTPSHQVTQMGQEVILRCVPISNHLYFYWYRQILGQKVEFLVSFYNNEISEKSEIFDDQFSVERPDGSNFTLKIRSTKLEDSAMYFCASSEAGSGETQYFGPGTRLLVL.

A few counts support this clonotype. The chain uses TRBV27 and TRBJ1-1; D not resolved. The V end was cut by 2 bases, the J end by 2 bases, with 15 bases between. This CDR3 has 16 residues. Germline loops: CDR1 MNHEY, CDR2 SMNVEV (reference sequence). The CDR3 coding sequence is TGTGCCAGCAGTTTAGTCGGACCGATACCCAACACTGAAGCTTTCTTT. Translating it yields CASSLVGPIPNTEAFF.

The chain is built from TRBV5-5 and TRBJ1-1; the D gene is possibly TRBD1 (6 bases). V lost 0 bases to trimming and J lost 2 bases, with 11 bases between them. This CDR3 is built from 15 residues. CDR1 SGHKS and CDR2 YYEKEE come from the germline V gene (reference sequence). This CDR3 reads CASSLVQGSNTEAFF. The CDR3 DNA sequence: TGTGCCAGCAGCTTGGTACAGGGATCTAACACTGAAGCTTTCTTT.

The chain has TRBV29-1 and TRBJ2-7; a weak D match, TRBD2 (5 bases). The CDR3 length is 12 residues. Germline V gives CDR1 SQVTM, CDR2 ANQGSEA. V was cut by 3 bases and J by 6 bases, with 12 bases left in between. Written as DNA, the CDR3 is TGCAGCGTTGAGGGAGTTGATCTCGAGCAGTACTTC. Translating gives CSVEGVDLEQYF.

This clonotype was picked up a small number of times. V usage is TRBV6-2 or TRBV6-3 and J usage is TRBJ2-7, with a possible D match to TRBD1 (5 bases). The CDR3 is made up of 12 amino acids. Trimming removed 5 bases at V and 4 bases at J, with 9 bases between. The germline gives CDR1 MNHEY, CDR2 SVGEGT. The chain's CDR3 is CASSRDRYEQYV. For the CDR3, the DNA is TGTGCCAGCAGTCGCGACAGATACGAGCAGTACGTC.

In its sample, this clonotype was seen a few times. This chain joins TRBV27 and TRBJ2-7; 7 bases map to TRBD2. J was trimmed by 4 bases and V by 2 bases; bases with no gene match: 5. The germline CDR1 and CDR2 sequences are MNHEY and SMNVEV (reference sequence). The CDR3 runs to 14 residues. The CDR3 DNA sequence: TGTGCCAGCAGTTTAAACCGGACTAGTTACGAGCAGTACGTC. It yields the protein CASSLNRTSYEQYV.

The chain combines TRBV28 with TRBJ1-2; no reliable D call. V gave up 7 bases and J gave up 5 bases, with 23 bases separating them. Germline V CDR1 and CDR2: MDHEN, SYDVKM. The CDR3 contains 16 residues. CDR3 sequence reads: CASTQGWADWGYGYTF. CDR3 nucleotide sequence: TGTGCCAGCACCCAAGGGTGGGCGGACTGGGGTTATGGCTACACCTTC.